This entry lists 25 T cell receptor beta chains sequenced from one sample in a study of cytomegalovirus exposure and HLA in healthy donors. Vbeta (60) and Jbeta (13) primers were used in the PCR. Repertoires were generated with immunoSEQ multiplex PCR, while TCRdb's copy carries only in-frame clones and drops some. This sample's table has tens of thousands of clones. Specimen: PBMCs. The receptors were gathered from a human donor in good health.

This chain uses TRBV30 with TRBJ1-4; 7 bases are shared with TRBD1. With 6 bases clipped from V and 10 bases from J, the junction kept 23 bases outside the gene matches. The CDR3 spans 17 residues. Germline CDR1 and CDR2: GTSNPN and SVGIG (reference sequence). DNA for the CDR3: TGTGCCTGCTCTTCGACAGGGACAATTGAGGAATTTGGAAAACTGTTTTTT. Its translation: CACSSTGTIEEFGKLFF.

A remark on this clone: Its ends do not fully match the called genes, so a read error is possible. The rearrangement uses TRBV7-9 and TRBJ1-5; TRBD1 matches at 10 bases. CDR3 size: 14 residues. The germline CDR1 and CDR2 sequences are SEHNR and FQNEAQ (reference sequence). The CDR3 nucleotides are TGTGCCAGCAGCGGACAGGGGGTGGGTCAGCACCAGCATTTT. Amino acid sequence: CASSGQGVGQHQHF.

The chain uses TRBV6-1 and TRBJ2-7; D might be TRBD1 (5 bases). Per the germline V gene, CDR1 is MNHNS and CDR2 is SASEGT. Trimming took off 7 bases at V and 4 bases at J, with 20 bases between the two ends. This CDR3 has 15 amino acids. The CDR3 loop is CASTLEAGSRYEQYF. The CDR3 DNA reads TGTGCCAGCACACTCGAGGCAGGGTCTCGGTACGAGCAGTACTTC.

The chain uses TRBV7-9 and TRBJ1-5; 8 nucleotides align to TRBD1. V gave up 6 bases and J gave up 6 bases; unmatched junction bases: 13. The germline V gene encodes CDR1 SEHNR and CDR2 FQNEAQ (reference sequence). The CDR3 is made up of 16 amino acids. CDR3 in DNA: TGTGCCAGCAGTTCGGACAGGGCAGGAGTACTTCAGCCCCAGCATTTT. Residues: CASSSDRAGVLQPQHF.

Concerning this clone itself: One end of the junction fails to match germline, which may point to a read error. This CDR3 is CAGSDASGAQNIQYF. As DNA, the CDR3 is TGTGCCGGGAGTGATGCTAGCGGGGCGCAAAACATTCAGTACTTC. The V gene is TRBV30, the J gene TRBJ2-4, with TRBD2 identical over 9 bases. Germline lookup yields CDR1 GTSNPN and CDR2 SVGIG (reference sequence). The CDR3 has 15 amino acids. Combining the CDR3 with reference TRBV30 and TRBJ2-4 gives the whole variable domain SQTIHQWPATLVQPVGSPLSLECTVEGTSNPNLYWYRQAAGRGLQLLFYSVGIGQISSEVPQNLSASRPQDRQFILSSKKLLLSDSGFYLCAGSDASGAQNIQYFGAGTRLSVL.

The chain couples TRBV29-1 to TRBJ1-1; no definite D call. This CDR3 region has 11 residues. CDR1 and CDR2 (germline): SQVTM, ANQGSEA. V gave up 2 bases and J gave up 8 bases, with 9 bases separating them. CDR3 nucleotide sequence: TGCAGCGTTGAATCCGTGACAGAAGCTTTCTTT. Translating gives CSVESVTEAFF.

The chain recombines TRBV27 with TRBJ2-1; possible D gene TRBD1, 6 bases. Trimming removed 7 bases from V and 9 bases from J, with 13 bases in between. Germline V gene sequence: CDR1 MNHEY, CDR2 SMNVEV (reference sequence). This CDR3 comprises 12 residues. The CDR3 DNA sequence: TGTGCCAGCACAGGGGCTTACGGTGAGCAGTTCTTC. It codes for CASTGAYGEQFF.

V is TRBV30 and J is TRBJ1-1, with D unclear. V was clipped by 0 bases and J by 2 bases, with 16 bases between them. The CDR3 is 16 amino acids. Germline CDR1 GTSNPN, CDR2 SVGIG (reference sequence). The CDR3 DNA sequence: TGTGCCTGGAGTGTGTGGCCGGGGAAGACAAACACTGAAGCTTTCTTT. Amino acids: CAWSVWPGKTNTEAFF.

The chain recombines TRBV6-5 with TRBJ2-7; TRBD1 matches 10 bases. The CDR3 is 15 residues long. V was clipped by 6 bases and J by 2 bases; unmatched bases: 7. Germline assignment: CDR1 MNHEY and CDR2 SVGAGI. CDR3 sequence reads: CASRTDRGHAYEQYF. The CDR3 bases are TGTGCCAGCAGAACCGACAGGGGGCATGCCTACGAGCAGTACTTC.

The chain couples TRBV18 to TRBJ1-6; 7 bases agree with TRBD1. Germline V gene sequence: CDR1 KGHSH, CDR2 LQKENI. The V segment lost 3 bases and the J segment 4 bases; nucleotides outside the gene matches: 0. The CDR3 covers 14 residues. CDR3 in DNA: TGTGCCAGCTCACCGACAGGGTATAATTCACCCCTCCACTTT. Translation gives CASSPTGYNSPLHF. Full variable domain (remainder filled in from reference TRBV18 and TRBJ1-6): NAGVMQNPRHLVRRRGQEARLRCSPMKGHSHVYWYRQLPEEGLKFMVYLQKENIIDESGMPKERFSAEFPKEGPSILRIQQVVRGDSAAYFCASSPTGYNSPLHFGNGTRLTVT.

The rearrangement joins TRBV19 to TRBJ1-1; 11 bases are shared with TRBD1. J was trimmed by 5 bases and V by 5 bases; bases with no gene match: 10. There are 16 residues in the CDR3. Looked up from germline, CDR1 is LNHDA and CDR2 is SQIVND (reference sequence). Written as DNA, the CDR3 is TGTGCCAGTAGTGGACAGGGGGCAGGTTTTTTGACTGAAGCTTTCTTT. Encoded protein: CASSGQGAGFLTEAFF.

The chain uses TRBV4-2 and TRBJ2-5, with a weak D call TRBD2 (6 bases). Germline V CDR1 and CDR2: LGHNA, YNFKEQ. The length of the CDR3 is 16 residues. Between the trimmed V and J ends, which lost 2 bases and 1 base, there was a span of 14 bases. CDR3 residues: CASSQNWGVSQETQYF. For the CDR3, the DNA is TGTGCCAGCAGCCAAAATTGGGGGGTGTCCCAAGAGACCCAGTACTTC.

The chain recombines TRBV13 with TRBJ2-5; a weak D match, TRBD2 (6 bases). The ends were cut back, 3 bases at V and 12 bases at J, with 20 bases in the middle. The germline V gene has CDR1 PRHDT and CDR2 FYEKMQ (reference sequence). The CDR3 totals 14 residues. The CDR3 DNA sequence: TGTGCCAGCAGCTTTTACGGAGATGAGGGACTCAAGTACTTC. The encoded protein is CASSFYGDEGLKYF.

This sequence joins TRBV10-3 and TRBJ2-7; 7 bases are shared with TRBD1. CDR3 size: 13 residues. The V gene end was trimmed by 2 bases and the J gene end by 5 bases; junction bases not matched to a gene: 3. Germline CDR1 reads ENHRY; CDR2 reads SYGVKD. DNA for the CDR3: TGTGCCATCAGTGAGACAGGGGTACACGAGCAGTACTTC. Translating it yields CAISETGVHEQYF.

The chain combines TRBV6-6 with TRBJ2-5, with D maybe TRBD1 (6 bases). The V and J ends lost 5 bases and 2 bases respectively, with 18 bases between them. The germline V gene has CDR1 MNHNY and CDR2 SVGAGI (reference sequence). The CDR3 sequence is 16 residues long. This CDR3 reads CASSRGTGWAQETQYF. CDR3 nucleotides: TGTGCCAGCAGTCGTGGCACAGGGTGGGCGCAAGAGACCCAGTACTTC.

The chain couples TRBV5-6 to TRBJ2-2; TRBD1 agrees at 7 bases. CDR1 is SGHDT, CDR2 YYEEEE, per germline. The trim removed 3 bases at V and 7 bases at J, leaving 0 bases unmatched. The CDR3 is made up of 12 amino acids. CDR3: CASSWDSGELFF. Written as DNA, the CDR3 is TGTGCCAGCAGCTGGGACAGCGGGGAGCTGTTTTTT.

This chain uses TRBV7-9 with TRBJ1-4, with D possibly TRBD1 on 5 matching bases. The CDR3 loop spans 13 amino acids. V lost 7 bases to trimming and J lost 0 bases, with 6 bases between them. CDR1 and CDR2 from the germline V gene are SEHNR and FQNEAQ (reference sequence). The CDR3 DNA follows: TGTGCCAGCAAAGGGGCAACTAATGAAAAACTGTTTTTT. Translation: CASKGATNEKLFF.

The V gene is TRBV5-4, the J gene TRBJ1-1; no clear D. This CDR3 contains 15 residues. CDR1 and CDR2 from the germline V gene are SGHNT and YYREEE (reference sequence). Trimming stripped 0 bases from V and 0 bases from J, with 9 bases between. In DNA, the CDR3 is TGTGCCAGCAGCTTGGGAGGGTCCATGAACACTGAAGCTTTCTTT. It specifies CASSLGGSMNTEAFF. Combining the CDR3 with reference TRBV5-4 and TRBJ1-1 gives the whole variable domain ETGVTQSPTHLIKTRGQQVTLRCSSQSGHNTVSWYQQALGQGPQFIFQYYREEENGRGNFPPRFSGLQFPNYSSELNVNALELDDSALYLCASSLGGSMNTEAFFGQGTRLTVV.

The chain has TRBV7-9 and TRBJ2-7, with a possible D match to TRBD2 (5 bases). The CDR3 totals 12 residues. The V and J ends lost 11 bases and 3 bases respectively, with 14 bases between them. The germline gives CDR1 SEHNR, CDR2 FQNEAQ (reference sequence). As DNA, the CDR3 is TGTGCCGGGGAAGCGGCAGACTACGAGCAGTACTTC. Translating gives CAGEAADYEQYF.

This chain uses TRBV28 with TRBJ2-7; TRBD1 matches at 7 bases. Looked up from germline, CDR1 is MDHEN and CDR2 is SYDVKM. The CDR3 spans 15 residues. The trim removed 4 bases at V and 0 bases at J, leaving 6 bases unmatched. The CDR3 region has the DNA TGTGCCAGCAGTTCCGGGACAGTTTCCTCCTACGAGCAGTACTTC. This sequence encodes CASSSGTVSSYEQYF.

The J gene is TRBJ1-2, the V gene TRBV30; maybe TRBD1 (6 bases). The germline V gene has CDR1 GTSNPN and CDR2 SVGIG (reference sequence). The CDR3 totals 10 residues. V lost 8 bases and J lost 5, with 9 bases in between. The CDR3 DNA is TGTGCCGGTACAGGGTATGGCTACACCTTC. The encoded protein is CAGTGYGYTF.

J is TRBJ1-1 and V is TRBV12-5; D possibly corresponds to TRBD1 (5 bases). CDR1 and CDR2 from the germline V gene are LGHNT and FRNRAP. CDR3 length: 12 amino acids. V lost 0 bases, J lost 11 bases, and 10 bases lay in between. Here the CDR3 DNA reads TGTGCTAGTGGTTTGGTTGGGGCCAAGGCTTTCTTT. This sequence encodes CASGLVGAKAFF.

The chain has TRBV5-4 and TRBJ2-7; 7 nucleotides line up with TRBD2. V shed 4 bases and J 4 bases; nucleotides not matched to a gene: 5. Germline CDR1 and CDR2: SGHNT and YYREEE (reference sequence). This CDR3 has 13 amino acids. The CDR3 DNA follows: TGTGCCAGCAGCCCTCAGGGAGGGTACGAGCAGTACTTC. Its protein is CASSPQGGYEQYF.

V usage is TRBV19 and J usage is TRBJ2-7; D is possibly TRBD1 (6 bases). CDR3 size: 15 residues. Per the germline V gene, CDR1 is LNHDA and CDR2 is SQIVND (reference sequence). The V and J ends lost 3 bases and 6 bases respectively, with 18 bases between them. CDR3 region: CASSMTQGPGTEQYF. The CDR3 region has the DNA TGTGCCAGTAGTATGACGCAGGGGCCAGGGACCGAGCAGTACTTC.

V is TRBV11-2 and J is TRBJ2-3; D gene uncertain. Trimming shortened V by 7 bases and J by 0 bases, and 11 bases separated the two germline ends. The germline V gene has CDR1 SGHAT and CDR2 FQNNGV. The CDR3 contains 14 residues. Here the CDR3 DNA reads TGTGCCAGCACTTGGGCCTCTAGCACAGATACGCAGTATTTT. Residues: CASTWASSTDTQYF.